Following are 22 T cell receptor beta chains from one sample sequenced in a study of OX40 agonist ivuxolimab in advanced cancers. Here immunoSEQ multiplex PCR was the method, and the copy in TCRdb shows in-frame clones only, minus some. The sample gives approximately 55,000 clones, around 87% of which show up once; approximately 13% is in the top ten. The sample consisted of CD4+ or CD8+ T cells sorted from blood, taken in a trial of the OX40 agonist ivuxolimab. The receptors were gathered from an adult with an advanced solid tumor such as melanoma, head and neck, liver or kidney cancer.

The chain couples TRBV30 to TRBJ2-5; no clear D. This CDR3 is 12 amino acids long. V shed 1 base and J shed 3 bases, with 6 bases lying between them. Germline CDR1 and CDR2: GTSNPN and SVGIG (reference sequence). DNA for the CDR3: TGTGCCTGGAGTGCGGGCGAAGAGACCCAGTACTTC. Translation gives CAWSAGEETQYF.

The chain has TRBV5-1 and TRBJ1-4; D is undetermined. CDR1 is SGHRS, CDR2 YFSETQ, per germline. This CDR3 is built from 14 residues. Trimming shortened V by 0 bases and J by 7 bases, and 10 bases separated the two germline ends. CDR3 in amino acids: CASSLVYAGEKLFF. The CDR3 nucleotides are TGCGCCAGCAGCTTGGTATATGCAGGTGAAAAACTGTTTTTT.

The V call is TRBV5-1, the J call TRBJ2-7, with 9 bases fitting TRBD1. Germline lookup yields CDR1 SGHRS and CDR2 YFSETQ. The J segment lost 1 base and the V segment lost 4 bases, leaving 3 bases of the junction unmatched. This CDR3 spans 14 amino acids. CDR3 loop: CASSKDRGSYEQYF. The CDR3 bases are TGCGCCAGCAGCAAGGACAGGGGATCCTACGAGCAGTACTTC.

This chain links TRBV19 with TRBJ1-5, with D unclear. Germline CDR1 LNHDA, CDR2 SQIVND (reference sequence). V was trimmed by 3 bases and J by 7 bases, leaving 10 bases between them. The CDR3 contains 13 residues. CDR3 region: CASSIPLLQPQHF. CDR3 in DNA: TGTGCCAGTAGTATTCCCCTTTTACAGCCCCAGCATTTT. Looking up the rest from reference TRBV19 and TRBJ1-5 gives the full variable domain: DGGITQSPKYLFRKEGQNVTLSCEQNLNHDAMYWYRQDPGQGLRLIYYSQIVNDFQKGDIAEGYSVSREKKESFPLTVTSAQKNPTAFYLCASSIPLLQPQHFGDGTRLSIL.

This clone was seen once. The chain is built from TRBV11-2 and TRBJ2-5, with a tentative D call TRBD1 (6 bases). The V end lost 1 base, the J end lost 1 base, and 13 bases lay between the germline ends. This CDR3 is built from 16 residues. The V gene's germline CDR1 is SGHAT and CDR2 FQNNGV. The chain's CDR3 is CASSLAPDRTQETQYF. The CDR3 coding sequence is TGTGCCAGCAGCTTAGCCCCTGACAGGACCCAAGAGACCCAGTACTTC.

This clone was seen a few times. The chain carries TRBV6-5 and TRBJ2-7; no clear D gene. In germline, CDR1 is MNHEY, CDR2 SVGAGI. The V gene lost 4 bases and the J gene lost 2 bases, with 18 bases spanning the gap. The CDR3 spans 16 residues. DNA of the CDR3: TGTGCCAGCAGTTTCAAACCCTATGCAAATACCTACGAGCAGTACTTC. It yields the protein CASSFKPYANTYEQYF.

A word on this clone: A read error may account for a junction end that differs from germline. This chain joins TRBV7-9 and TRBJ2-3; 7 positions match TRBD1. The germline V gene has CDR1 SEHNR and CDR2 FQNEAQ (reference sequence). The CDR3 length is 9 residues. CDR3: CASSLQTGF. CDR3 nucleotide sequence: TGTGCCAGCAGCCTTCAGACAGGGTTT.

The chain uses TRBV10-3 and TRBJ1-2; D gene unclear. The CDR3 extends over 13 amino acids. Germline loops: CDR1 ENHRY, CDR2 SYGVKD. V gave up 0 bases and J gave up 7 bases, with 9 bases separating them. The CDR3 sequence: CAISESEQLGYTF. DNA for the CDR3: TGTGCCATCAGTGAGTCGGAACAGCTTGGCTACACCTTC.

The genes are TRBV11-2 and TRBJ2-2; D is unclear. CDR3 length: 18 residues. Per germline, CDR1 SGHAT and CDR2 FQNNGV. V gave up 0 bases and J gave up 1 base, with 15 bases separating them. As DNA, the CDR3 is TGTGCCAGCAGCTTAGATCATTTGGTTTTCGGGAACACCGGGGAGCTGTTTTTT. Translation gives CASSLDHLVFGNTGELFF.

The rearrangement uses TRBV5-6 and TRBJ2-3; 8 nucleotides line up with TRBD1. Trimming cost V 2 bases and J 9 bases; bases outside gene matches: 14. There are 16 residues in the CDR3. Germline values: CDR1 SGHDT, CDR2 YYEEEE. The CDR3 DNA is TGTGCCAGCAGCTTCCGACAGGGGTTTTGGGCGGGGACGCAGTATTTT. Protein: CASSFRQGFWAGTQYF.

This clone is termed medium-sized (0.01 to 0.1%). The chain has TRBV5-4 and TRBJ1-1, with D possibly matching TRBD1 (6 bases). V shed 4 bases and J shed 4 bases, with 8 bases lying between them. Germline V gives CDR1 SGHNT, CDR2 YYREEE (reference sequence). CDR3 length equals 12 residues. The CDR3 reads CASSQGSTEAFF. For the CDR3, the DNA is TGTGCCAGCAGCCAGGGGAGCACTGAAGCTTTCTTT.

This chain uses TRBV7-3 with TRBJ1-1; D is ambiguous. The CDR3 length is 14 residues. Germline V gives CDR1 SGHTA, CDR2 FQGTGA. The V end lost 6 bases, the J end lost 6 bases, and 17 bases lay between the germline ends. The CDR3 region is CASSQSQASPEAFF. Written as DNA, the CDR3 is TGTGCCAGCAGTCAGTCCCAGGCTTCGCCTGAAGCTTTCTTT. Using reference TRBV7-3 and TRBJ1-1 for the parts outside the CDR3, the full variable domain is GAGVSQTPSNKVTEKGKYVELRCDPISGHTALYWYRQSLGQGPEFLIYFQGTGAADDSGLPNDRFFAVRPEGSVSTLKIQRTERGDSAVYLCASSQSQASPEAFFGQGTRLTVV.

V is TRBV9 and J is TRBJ2-1; a weak D match, TRBD1 (6 bases). The CDR3 spans 16 residues. Germline CDR1 reads SGDLS; CDR2 reads YYNGEE. With 0 bases removed from V and 0 bases from J, the gap between germline ends came to 10 bases. The CDR3 reads CASSVVTGSSYNEQFF. CDR3 DNA sequence: TGTGCCAGCAGCGTAGTTACAGGGAGCTCCTACAATGAGCAGTTCTTC. The whole variable domain, remainder taken from reference TRBV9 and TRBJ2-1, is DSGVTQTPKHLITATGQRVTLRCSPRSGDLSVYWYQQSLDQGLQFLIQYYNGEERAKGNILERFSAQQFPDLHSELNLSSLELGDSALYFCASSVVTGSSYNEQFFGPGTRLTVL.

The chain employs TRBV6-1 and TRBJ1-2; TRBD1 might be the D (6 bases). This CDR3 is built from 13 residues. Per germline, CDR1 MNHNS and CDR2 SASEGT. V lost 5 bases to trimming and J lost 6 bases, with 13 bases between them. The CDR3 DNA reads as TGTGCCAGCAGTTGGGACACCGGGGATGGCTACACCTTC. This encodes CASSWDTGDGYTF.

This rearrangement joins TRBV27 to TRBJ2-3, with no clear D. The CDR3 has 13 residues. From germline, CDR1 is MNHEY and CDR2 SMNVEV (reference sequence). Trimming pared 4 bases from V and 0 bases from J, leaving 5 bases between. Here the CDR3 reads CASSYRSTDTQYF. CDR3 bases: TGTGCCAGCAGTTACCGGAGCACAGATACGCAGTATTTT.

This clone has a single count. The chain carries TRBV5-1 and TRBJ2-2, with TRBD1 as a possible D gene (6 bases). The V gene lost 6 bases and the J gene lost 5 bases, with 17 bases spanning the gap. The CDR3 contains 15 residues. Germline V gene data show CDR1 as SGHRS and CDR2 as YFSETQ. DNA of the CDR3: TGCGCCAGCACTTACAGAAGCCAGGGGACCGGGGAGCTGTTTTTT. Its translation: CASTYRSQGTGELFF.

CDR3 coding DNA: TGTGCCAGTAGTAAGTGGACAGTCGGAGGCGAGCAGTACTTC. Translation gives CASSKWTVGGEQYF. The rearrangement uses TRBV19 and TRBJ2-7; possible D gene TRBD1, 6 bases. CDR1 is LNHDA, CDR2 SQIVND, per germline (reference sequence). V dropped 4 bases and J dropped 6 bases, with 16 bases sitting between them. There are 14 residues in the CDR3. Full variable domain (outside the CDR3, taken from reference TRBV19 and TRBJ2-7): DGGITQSPKYLFRKEGQNVTLSCEQNLNHDAMYWYRQDPGQGLRLIYYSQIVNDFQKGDIAEGYSVSREKKESFPLTVTSAQKNPTAFYLCASSKWTVGGEQYFGPGTRLTVT.

This clone was found a few times. J is TRBJ2-2 and V is TRBV4-2; 9 bases match TRBD1. Per the germline V gene, CDR1 is LGHNA and CDR2 is YNFKEQ. After removal of 1 base from V and 3 bases from J, the junction contained 0 bases not matched to a gene. CDR3 size: 15 residues. The CDR3 nucleotides read TGTGCCAGCAGCCAAGGGACAGGGGACACCGGGGAGCTGTTTTTT. This translates into CASSQGTGDTGELFF.

The chain uses TRBV27 and TRBJ1-1, with D possibly being TRBD1 (6 bases). V lost 2 bases to trimming and J lost 0 bases, with 13 bases between them. The V gene's germline CDR1 is MNHEY and CDR2 SMNVEV (reference sequence). The CDR3 is made up of 16 amino acids. The CDR3 nucleotides are TGTGCCAGCAGTTTAGCCCCGACAGGCATGAACACTGAAGCTTTCTTT. Protein sequence: CASSLAPTGMNTEAFF.

V usage is TRBV5-1 and J usage is TRBJ1-3; D gene unclear. CDR3 length: 15 residues. CDR1 is SGHRS and CDR2 is YFSETQ in the germline V gene. Trimming cost V 0 bases and J 0 bases, with 7 bases left between them. The CDR3 region is CASSLGATSGNTIYF. The CDR3 coding sequence is TGCGCCAGCAGCTTGGGGGCTACCTCTGGAAACACCATATATTTT. The full variable domain, in which reference TRBV5-1 and TRBJ1-3 provide the parts outside the CDR3, is KAGVTQTPRYLIKTRGQQVTLSCSPISGHRSVSWYQQTPGQGLQFLFEYFSETQRNKGNFPGRFSGRQFSNSRSEMNVSTLELGDSALYLCASSLGATSGNTIYFGEGSWLTVV.

This clone was seen a few times. The chain carries TRBV11-2 and TRBJ1-1, with a tentative D call TRBD1 (5 bases). Per the germline V gene, CDR1 is SGHAT and CDR2 is FQNNGV. CDR3 length: 13 amino acids. V lost 5 bases, J lost 10 bases, and 17 bases lay in between. CDR3: CASSHSGERGAFF. Here the CDR3 DNA reads TGTGCCAGCAGCCATTCCGGGGAGAGGGGAGCTTTCTTT.

This chain joins TRBV28 and TRBJ2-3; possibly TRBD2 for D (5 bases). Trimming stripped 1 base from V and 3 bases from J, with 14 bases between. Looked up from germline, CDR1 is MDHEN and CDR2 is SYDVKM. The CDR3 spans 16 residues. The CDR3 DNA reads as TGTGCCAGCAGTTTATCCGGGATTGGCGCTACAGATACGCAGTATTTT. It translates to CASSLSGIGATDTQYF.